These 7 T cell receptor beta chains were sequenced from one sample in a study of CD8 T cells in Susac syndrome (dated by TCRdb to the late 2010s). The library was prepared using the immunoSEQ multiplex PCR assay. RNA was extracted using the RNeasy kit, and roughly 0.5 to 1 ug of the RNA was reverse transcribed with random hexamers. TCRdb reprocessed the public reads (quality trimming at Q25 with fastp, clone calling with MiXCR) and kept in-frame beta chains. Each CDR3 protein gets just one entry, which takes the most common genes and DNA from the rows behind it. For this sample there are under 85,000 distinct CDR3 sequences; approximately 93% appear just once. The top ten hold approximately 0.9% of the sample. Sample: CD8+ T cells from PBMCs. The receptors stem from a human donor with Susac syndrome.

V and J are TRBV28 and TRBJ1-4, with TRBD1 identical over 10 bases. The J segment lost 6 bases and the V segment lost 6 bases, leaving 10 bases of the junction unmatched. The germline gives CDR1 MDHEN, CDR2 SYDVKM. CDR3 length: 16 amino acids. In DNA, the CDR3 is TGTGCCAGCAGCCGGGACAGGGGTGTCTCTTATGAAAAACTGTTTTTT. It specifies CASSRDRGVSYEKLFF. Full variable domain (rest looked up from reference TRBV28 and TRBJ1-4): DVKVTQSSRYLVKRTGEKVFLECVQDMDHENMFWYRQDPGLGLRLIYFSYDVKMKEKGDIPEGYSVSREKKERFSLILESASTNQTSMYLCASSRDRGVSYEKLFFGSGTQLSVL.

The CDR3: CASSQDWAGSYEQYF. The CDR3, as DNA: TGCGCCAGCAGCCAAGATTGGGCAGGGAGCTACGAGCAGTACTTC. The chain is built from TRBV4-3 and TRBJ2-7, with D perhaps matching TRBD1 or TRBD2 (5 bases each). Germline CDR1 LGHNA, CDR2 YSLEER. V was trimmed by 0 bases and J by 3 bases, leaving 12 bases between them. The CDR3 contains 15 residues.

This rearrangement joins TRBV30 to TRBJ2-7, with D unresolved. V was pared by 1 base and J by 2 bases, with 12 bases between. Germline assignment: CDR1 GTSNPN and CDR2 SVGIG (reference sequence). This CDR3 region has 14 residues. CDR3 sequence reads: CAWSAQGFTYEQYF. The CDR3 nucleotides read TGTGCCTGGAGTGCACAAGGGTTCACCTACGAGCAGTACTTC.

The CDR3 DNA reads TGCGCCAGCAGCCTAGAGTTCGGAGACACCGGGGAGCTGTTTTTT. It translates to CASSLEFGDTGELFF. V usage is TRBV5-1 and J usage is TRBJ2-2; D is uncertain. The V and J ends lost 4 bases and 3 bases respectively, with 13 bases between them. Germline CDR1 reads SGHRS; CDR2 reads YFSETQ. The CDR3 spans 15 residues.

The gene calls are TRBV7-9 and TRBJ2-3; D is possibly TRBD1 (6 bases). The CDR3 spans 16 residues. Germline V gene data show CDR1 as SEHNR and CDR2 as FQNEAQ (reference sequence). The V gene lost 2 bases and the J gene lost 6 bases, with 18 bases spanning the gap. The CDR3 DNA sequence: TGTGCCAGCAGCTTACAACAGGGCCCTTTCGTGGATACGCAGTATTTT. Residues: CASSLQQGPFVDTQYF.

The chain carries TRBV5-4 and TRBJ1-5, with a weak D call TRBD1 (5 bases). Germline values: CDR1 SGHNT, CDR2 YYREEE (reference sequence). CDR3 size: 12 residues. Trimming stripped 4 bases from V and 8 bases from J, with 10 bases between. This chain's CDR3 is CASSTRGEPQHF. The DNA for the CDR3 is TGTGCCAGCAGCACCCGAGGGGAGCCCCAGCATTTT. Using reference TRBV5-4 and TRBJ1-5 for the parts outside the CDR3, the full variable domain is ETGVTQSPTHLIKTRGQQVTLRCSSQSGHNTVSWYQQALGQGPQFIFQYYREEENGRGNFPPRFSGLQFPNYSSELNVNALELDDSALYLCASSTRGEPQHFGDGTRLSIL.

This clonotype was recorded once. The chain is built from TRBV7-9 and TRBJ2-7; weak D call: TRBD2 (5 bases). Germline V gene data show CDR1 as SEHNR and CDR2 as FQNEAQ (reference sequence). Trimming cost V 5 bases and J 9 bases, with 17 bases left between them. The CDR3 totals 13 residues. The CDR3 protein is CASSANRQSGQYF. In DNA form, the CDR3 reads TGTGCCAGCAGCGCGAATCGGCAGAGCGGGCAGTACTTC.